Listed here are 21 T cell receptor beta chains from one sample, sequenced in a study of vaccination and CD4 T cells after COVID-19 (dated by TCRdb to 2021 to 2024). The treatment or condition label here, explained by the study, means: roughly 11-day PBMC culture with coronavirus spike peptide pools or control peptides (ViraFEST assay). CD4+ T cells from unexposed donors were collected before the COVID-19 pandemic (2011-2018). These receptors' antigens are unknown. Receptors were amplified or captured by PCR. Reads for this sample came from an Illumina iSeq 100. DNA from cultured CD4+ T cells underwent TCR sequencing with the Oncomine TCR Beta short-read assay at the Johns Hopkins FTIC core. Starting from the raw public reads, TCRdb applied fastp trimming at Q25, assembled clones with MiXCR and retained in-frame beta chains. Each CDR3 protein appears once, grouped with its most common genes and DNA. The sample has some 10,000 distinct CDR3 sequences on record, less than 70% of them singletons. The ten largest clones capture roughly a quarter of the sample.

Sequenced: CD4+ T cells from blood, cultured in vitro. The receptors derive from a human donor in good health.

V gene TRBV21-1 combines with J gene TRBJ2-7; the tabulated D call, TRBD2, remains unverified against the DNA. TRBV21-1 is flagged as a pseudogene. The CDR3 sequence is 16 residues long. The CDR3 loop reads CASSRPLAGCSYEQYF. The CDR3 coding sequence is TGTGCCAGCAGCAGACCACTAGCGGGGTGCTCCTACGAGCAGTACTTC.

This clonotype has just a few counts. The chain joins TRBV20-1 to TRBJ1-2, with unresolved D. Trimming pared 4 bases from V and 7 bases from J, leaving 1 base between. Germline CDR1 DFQATT, CDR2 SNEGSKA (reference sequence). The CDR3 length is 8 residues. The CDR3 here is CSATGYTF. The CDR3 bases are TGCAGTGCTACTGGCTACACCTTC.

This clonotype was observed a single time. V and J are TRBV6-2 or TRBV6-3 and TRBJ1-1; no definite D call. The germline CDR1 and CDR2 sequences are MNHEY and SVGEGT. This CDR3 comprises 13 residues. V dropped 6 bases and J dropped 3 bases, with 11 bases sitting between them. This CDR3 reads CASSSGRYTEAFF. The CDR3 DNA reads TGTGCCAGCAGCTCCGGGAGATACACTGAAGCTTTCTTT.

This clonotype was recorded once. The rearrangement joins TRBV10-3 to TRBJ2-1, with 16 bases matching TRBD2. Trimming cost V 4 bases and J 4 bases; bases outside gene matches: 10. This CDR3 is built from 19 residues. Germline loops: CDR1 ENHRY, CDR2 SYGVKD. DNA of the CDR3: TGTGCCATCAGTGGAGGGACTAGCGGGGGGGCCATCGGATACAATGAGCAGTTCTTC. Its translation: CAISGGTSGGAIGYNEQFF.

J is TRBJ2-2 and V is TRBV24-1; no definite D call. V lost 1 base to trimming and J lost 8 bases, with 10 bases between them. Germline CDR1 KGHDR, CDR2 SFDVKD. This CDR3 region has 14 residues. This CDR3 is CATSDFPLAGELFF. The DNA of the CDR3 is TGTGCCACCAGTGATTTCCCCCTGGCTGGGGAGCTGTTTTTT.

The rearrangement uses TRBV5-4 and TRBJ2-5; TRBD1 matches at 8 bases. CDR1 is SGHNT and CDR2 is YYREEE in the germline V gene (reference sequence). This CDR3 is built from 14 residues. Trimming cost V 4 bases and J 7 bases; bases outside gene matches: 9. This chain's CDR3 is CASSLGQVDGTQYF. The CDR3 DNA is TGTGCCAGCAGCCTGGGACAGGTCGACGGGACCCAGTACTTC.

This sequence joins TRBV6-1 and TRBJ1-3; D not resolved. The CDR3 extends over 14 amino acids. The ends were cut back, 6 bases at V and 0 bases at J, with 9 bases in the middle. CDR1 and CDR2 from the germline V gene are MNHNS and SASEGT. In nucleotides, the CDR3 is TGTGCCAGCAGCCCGAGTTTCTCTGGAAACACCATATATTTT. Its protein product is CASSPSFSGNTIYF.

This clonotype was counted a single time. The chain uses TRBV20-1 and TRBJ2-1; 8 positions agree with TRBD2. Looked up from germline, CDR1 is DFQATT and CDR2 is SNEGSKA (reference sequence). The CDR3 is 12 amino acids. V trimming: 7 bases; J trimming: 7 bases; junction bases outside the gene matches: 6. The CDR3 protein is CSGQRELNEQFF. Here the CDR3 DNA reads TGCAGTGGGCAGCGGGAGTTAAATGAGCAGTTCTTC.

J is TRBJ2-3 and V is TRBV29-1; tentatively, D is TRBD2 (7 bases). CDR1 is SQVTM and CDR2 is ANQGSEA in the germline V gene. The CDR3 is 15 residues long. V lost 5 bases, J lost 4 bases, and 19 bases lay in between. CDR3 DNA: TGCAGCGTTCGCTCGGGGGGCGCCGGGTCAGATACGCAGTATTTT. It encodes CSVRSGGAGSDTQYF.

The genes are TRBV11-2 and TRBJ2-7, with a weak D call TRBD1 (6 bases). The CDR3 covers 17 residues. From germline, CDR1 is SGHAT and CDR2 FQNNGV. V was shortened by 4 bases and J by 0 bases, with 19 bases between the two germline ends. In DNA form, the CDR3 reads TGTGCCAGCAGCTGGGGGCCGACAGGCCTCAGCTCCTACGAGCAGTACTTC. This codes for CASSWGPTGLSSYEQYF.

The chain combines TRBV20-1 with TRBJ2-5; 10 positions match TRBD2. The CDR3 contains 17 residues. Germline lookup yields CDR1 DFQATT and CDR2 SNEGSKA (reference sequence). Germline trimming cut 2 bases from V and 3 bases from J; bases unmatched to any gene: 12. The CDR3 is CSARPPHLGLAEETQYF. In DNA, the CDR3 is TGCAGTGCTAGACCTCCTCACCTCGGACTAGCGGAAGAGACCCAGTACTTC.

This clonotype has just a few counts. V usage is TRBV20-1 and J usage is TRBJ2-7; TRBD2 matches at 13 bases. Trimming took 3 bases from V and 1 from J; bases not matched to a gene: 0. CDR1 and CDR2 from the germline V gene are DFQATT and SNEGSKA (reference sequence). This CDR3 has 14 residues. CDR3 residues: CSARGLAGSYEQYF. CDR3 in DNA: TGCAGTGCTAGGGGACTAGCGGGGTCCTACGAGCAGTACTTC.

This clonotype came up a few times. V usage is TRBV19 and J usage is TRBJ1-5; 7 nucleotides align to TRBD1. The CDR3 runs 15 residues. V dropped 5 bases and J dropped 9; count of bases not matched to a gene: 13. From germline, CDR1 is LNHDA and CDR2 SQIVND (reference sequence). Here the CDR3 DNA reads TGTGCCAGTAGTCGGACAGGACAGGCAAAGGGGCCCCAGCATTTT. This translates into CASSRTGQAKGPQHF.

The sample holds one count of this clonotype. The CDR3 protein is CASSMGQGPYGYTF. The DNA of the CDR3 is TGTGCCAGTAGTATGGGACAGGGCCCCTATGGCTACACCTTC. This chain links TRBV19 with TRBJ1-2; 9 nucleotides match TRBD1. CDR3 length equals 14 residues. Germline CDR1 is LNHDA and CDR2 is SQIVND (reference sequence). V trimming: 3 bases; J trimming: 4 bases; junction bases outside the gene matches: 3. Together with reference TRBV19 and TRBJ1-2, the CDR3 gives the full variable domain: DGGITQSPKYLFRKEGQNVTLSCEQNLNHDAMYWYRQDPGQGLRLIYYSQIVNDFQKGDIAEGYSVSREKKESFPLTVTSAQKNPTAFYLCASSMGQGPYGYTFGSGTRLTVV.

This chain joins TRBV5-6 and TRBJ1-1; 7 bases are a match to TRBD1. This CDR3 has 13 residues. The V gene's germline CDR1 is SGHDT and CDR2 YYEEEE. V was clipped by 4 bases and J by 11 bases; unmatched bases: 11. CDR3 sequence (DNA): TGTGCCAGCAGCGGAACAGGGGTCACGGTCGCTTTCTTT. Protein: CASSGTGVTVAFF.

The sample holds one count of this clonotype. V is TRBV5-1 and J is TRBJ2-7, with D perhaps being TRBD1 or TRBD2 (5 bases each). The CDR3 contains 14 residues. Trimming stripped 4 bases from V and 6 bases from J, with 17 bases between. Looked up from germline, CDR1 is SGHRS and CDR2 is YFSETQ. DNA for the CDR3: TGCGCCAGCAGCCCAGGGACCTTCCGGGGCGAGCAGTACTTC. It yields the protein CASSPGTFRGEQYF.

Written as DNA, the CDR3 is TGCGCCAGCAGTGAAAGTGCGGGAGGATTGGGAGAGACCCAGTACTTC. It yields the protein CASSESAGGLGETQYF. The chain links TRBV10-1 to TRBJ2-5; TRBD2 aligns across 8 bases. The J segment lost 4 bases and the V segment lost 3 bases, leaving 10 bases of the junction unmatched. The CDR3 is 16 residues long. Per germline, CDR1 WNHNN and CDR2 SYGVQD (reference sequence).

This sequence joins TRBV2 and TRBJ2-3; D call uncertain. Per the germline V gene, CDR1 is SNHLY and CDR2 is FYNNEI. V shed 6 bases and J shed 1 base, with 8 bases lying between them. This CDR3 spans 13 amino acids. As DNA, the CDR3 is TGTGCCAGCAGAGACACCCGCACAGATACGCAGTATTTT. Translating gives CASRDTRTDTQYF.

The J gene is TRBJ2-3, the V gene TRBV30, with 7 positions matching TRBD2. After removal of 0 bases from V and 5 bases from J, the junction contained 8 bases not matched to a gene. The CDR3 has 15 amino acids. Germline CDR1 GTSNPN, CDR2 SVGIG (reference sequence). The CDR3 DNA is TGTGCCTGGAGTGTATCAGCTAGCGGAGGAGATACGCAGTATTTT. Its protein product is CAWSVSASGGDTQYF.

This clonotype was found a few times. This rearrangement joins TRBV20-1 to TRBJ1-2; D is possibly TRBD1 (6 bases). This CDR3 comprises 12 residues. The V gene lost 5 bases and the J gene lost 6 bases, with 13 bases spanning the gap. Germline values: CDR1 DFQATT, CDR2 SNEGSKA (reference sequence). The CDR3 reads CSAHQGLDGYTF. CDR3 nucleotide sequence: TGCAGTGCTCACCAGGGGTTGGATGGCTACACCTTC.

The sample holds a few counts of this clonotype. This chain links TRBV15 with TRBJ1-3; D remains unclear. Germline assignment: CDR1 LNHNV and CDR2 YYDKDF (reference sequence). Trimming cost V 5 bases and J 4 bases, with 9 bases left between them. This CDR3 contains 13 residues. The DNA of the CDR3 is TGTGCCACCAGCGCACGAGGAGGAAACACCATATATTTT. Translating it yields CATSARGGNTIYF.